The rows below give T cell receptor beta chains drawn from one sample of a study of long-term antiretroviral therapy in people with HIV. Libraries were prepared by immunoSEQ multiplex PCR; TCRdb keeps only in-frame clonotypes and omits some of them. The sample lists about 25,000 clones, roughly three quarters occurring once. Sequencing used unsorted PBMCs, obtained 2.1 years after starting antiretroviral therapy. The receptors derive from a man aged 30-40 years with HIV. Each CDR3 is given with its conserved first and last residue. The size entry is marked missing in some rows and otherwise reads once, few, many or a size class.

. | TRBV12-5 | CASGFGFTGAYNEQFF
. | TRBV19 | CATGGSQPQHF
. | TRBV7-2 | CASSLVAGTEAFF
. | TRBV6-1 | CASQGLAHTDTQYF
. | TRBV7-8 | CATQREGHWTDTQYF
once | TRBV11-2 | CASSLQGGGYEQYF
. | TRBV4-1 | CASSQDQQSPLHF
. | TRBV10-3 | CAIRAPPVHMNTEAFF
. | TRBV10-3 | CAIQDSSSSYNSPLHF
. | TRBV6-5 | CASSNPTGLGTEAFF
. | TRBV27 | CASSFRLAGGSVGELFF
. | TRBV28 | CASSLSIVGSYNEQFF
once | TRBV18 | CASSRQGSYGNTIYF
few | TRBV2 | CASGPRGVEPQHF
. | TRBV28 | CASSLGGVSSGNTIYF
. | TRBV7-3 | CASSSRGKGLFF
. | TRBV5-1 | CASSPGQSSYNEQFF
. | TRBV10-2 | CASSDPSSGANVLTF
few | TRBV7-2 | CASSFQGRQPQHF
. | TRBV19 | CASSKNPGQGTTGELFF
. | TRBV7-2 | CASSFRLGEDTQYF